Below, one TCR beta chain is given with its context. The antigen is not known. The data were obtained in a study of cytomegalovirus exposure and HLA in healthy donors. V was trimmed by 4 bases and J by 1 base, leaving 10 bases between them. The CDR3 consists of 14 residues. The V gene's germline CDR1 is MNHEY and CDR2 SMNVEV (reference sequence). Study findings and constraints: Earlier results showed most TCR beta V segments being productive about 87% or about 30% of the time.

With 60 Vbeta and 13 Jbeta primers, the PCR was carried out. TCRdb's table, derived via immunoSEQ multiplex PCR, lists solely in-frame clones and lacks some. Of around 190,000 clones listed, 70% to 85% are singletons. The source of this sequence is a girl aged 2 to 10 in good health and CMV-seropositive. Sequences were obtained from PBMCs. The genes are TRBV27 and TRBJ1-1, with a possible D match to TRBD1 (6 bases). The CDR3 here is CASSSKQGNTEAFF. The CDR3 DNA reads TGTGCCAGCAGTTCAAAACAGGGGAACACTGAAGCTTTCTTT.